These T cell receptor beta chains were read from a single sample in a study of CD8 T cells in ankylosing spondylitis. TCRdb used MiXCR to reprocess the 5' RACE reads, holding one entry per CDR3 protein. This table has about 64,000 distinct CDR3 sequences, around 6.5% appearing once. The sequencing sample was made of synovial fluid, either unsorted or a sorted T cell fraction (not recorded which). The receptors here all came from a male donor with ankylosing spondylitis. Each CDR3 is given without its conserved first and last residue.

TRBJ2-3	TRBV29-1	SARDPGKDTQY
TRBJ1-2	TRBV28	ASSFLQGLSYT
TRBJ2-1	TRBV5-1	ASSLELSYNEQF
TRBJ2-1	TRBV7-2	ASSRNGGGIVDEQF
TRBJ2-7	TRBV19	ASSSGTGFYEQY
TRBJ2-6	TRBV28	ASLAGANVLT
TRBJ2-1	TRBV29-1	SVGATAYNEQF
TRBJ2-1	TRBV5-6	ASSPQMDVNEQF
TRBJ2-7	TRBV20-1	SARDIRGSYEQY
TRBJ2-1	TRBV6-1	ASSGGSGRYNEQF
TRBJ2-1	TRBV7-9	ASSLMSGQRSYNEQF
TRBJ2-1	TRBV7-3	ASSLQASGIGEQF
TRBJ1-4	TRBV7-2	ASSLGPTGGEKLF